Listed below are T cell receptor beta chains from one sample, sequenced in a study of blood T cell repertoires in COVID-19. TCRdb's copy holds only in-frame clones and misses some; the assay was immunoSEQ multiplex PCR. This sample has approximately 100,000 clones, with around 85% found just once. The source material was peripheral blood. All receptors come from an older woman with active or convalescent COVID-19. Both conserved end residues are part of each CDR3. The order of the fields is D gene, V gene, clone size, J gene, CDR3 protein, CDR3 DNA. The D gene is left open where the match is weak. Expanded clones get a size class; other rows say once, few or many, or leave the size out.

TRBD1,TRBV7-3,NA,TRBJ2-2,CASSQGQGMAGELFF,TGTGCCAGCAGCCAGGGACAGGGTATGGCCGGGGAGCTGTTTTTT
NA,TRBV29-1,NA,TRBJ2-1,CSVGVRSYNEQFF,TGCAGCGTTGGAGTGAGGTCCTACAATGAGCAGTTCTTC
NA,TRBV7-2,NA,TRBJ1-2,CASSLAGSYGYTF,TGTGCCAGCAGCTTAGCCGGGTCCTATGGCTACACCTTC
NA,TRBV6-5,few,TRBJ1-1,CASARTLNTEAFF,TGTGCCAGCGCTAGGACACTGAACACTGAAGCTTTCTTT
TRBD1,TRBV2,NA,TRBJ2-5,CASSAGTEQWETQYF,TGTGCCAGCAGCGCCGGGACAGAGCAATGGGAGACCCAGTACTTC
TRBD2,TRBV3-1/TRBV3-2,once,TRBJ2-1,CASSPQGRAGGANEQFF,TGTGCCAGCAGCCCCCAGGGCCGAGCGGGGGGAGCTAATGAGCAGTTCTTC
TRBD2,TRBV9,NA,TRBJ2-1,CASSVGLADTMGQFF,TGTGCCAGCAGCGTCGGACTAGCGGACACAATGGGGCAGTTCTTC
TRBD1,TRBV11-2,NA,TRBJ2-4,CASSTGGYIQYF,TGTGCCAGCAGTACAGGGGGCTACATTCAGTACTTC
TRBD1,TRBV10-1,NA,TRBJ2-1,CASRPGQGGNEQFF,TGCGCCAGCAGACCGGGACAGGGGGGCAATGAGCAGTTCTTC
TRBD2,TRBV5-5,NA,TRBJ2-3,CASSLGHQRGAFTDTQYF,TGTGCCAGCAGCTTGGGTCACCAGCGGGGGGCATTCACAGATACGCAGTATTTT
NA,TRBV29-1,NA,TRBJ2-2,CSAGQLNTGELFF,TGCTCCGCCGGACAGCTTAACACCGGGGAGCTGTTTTTT
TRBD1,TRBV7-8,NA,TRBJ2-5,CASSLQGELETQYF,TGTGCCAGCAGCTTACAGGGGGAGTTAGAGACCCAGTACTTC
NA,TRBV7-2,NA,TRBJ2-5,CASSLRAVVTQYF,TGTGCCAGCAGCTTACGAGCGGTTGTGACCCAGTACTTC
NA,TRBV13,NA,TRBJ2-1,CASSLTGSSYNEQFF,TGTGCCAGCAGCTTGACGGGGAGCTCCTACAATGAGCAGTTCTTC
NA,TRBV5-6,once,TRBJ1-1,CASSRGKQGTEAFF,TGTGCCAGCAGCAGGGGTAAGCAGGGGACTGAAGCTTTCTTT
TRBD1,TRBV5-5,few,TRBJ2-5,CASSSRTGVETQYF,TGTGCCAGCAGCTCCCGGACAGGGGTAGAGACCCAGTACTTC
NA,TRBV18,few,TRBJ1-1,CASSPTADLNTEAFF,TGTGCCAGCTCACCAACGGCAGACTTGAACACTGAAGCTTTCTTT
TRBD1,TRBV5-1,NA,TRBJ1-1,CASSQAGNRQGGSEAFF,TGCGCCAGCAGCCAAGCGGGAAACCGACAGGGGGGCTCTGAAGCTTTCTTT
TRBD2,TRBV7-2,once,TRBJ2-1,CASSMTSDNEQFF,TGTGCCAGCAGCATGACTAGCGACAATGAGCAGTTCTTC
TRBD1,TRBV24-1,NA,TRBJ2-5,CATSDSRTGGETQYF,TGTGCCACCAGTGATTCGCGGACAGGGGGAGAGACCCAGTACTTC
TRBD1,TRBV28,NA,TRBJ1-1,CASTRTGGNTEAFF,TGTGCCAGCACGAGGACAGGGGGAAACACTGAAGCTTTCTTT
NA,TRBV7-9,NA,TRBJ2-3,CASSEQGVTTDTQYF,TGTGCCAGCAGCGAACAGGGTGTGACCACAGATACGCAGTATTTT
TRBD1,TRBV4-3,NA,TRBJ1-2,CASSRGQGVVGYGYTF,TGCGCCAGCAGCCGGGGACAGGGAGTTGTGGGGTATGGCTACACCTTC
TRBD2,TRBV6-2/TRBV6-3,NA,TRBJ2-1,CASSYGLAAYNEQFF,TGTGCCAGCAGTTACGGGCTAGCGGCCTACAATGAGCAGTTCTTC
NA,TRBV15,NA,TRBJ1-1,CATSRGRGRNTEAFF,TGTGCCACCAGCAGAGGGCGGGGTAGGAACACTGAAGCTTTCTTT
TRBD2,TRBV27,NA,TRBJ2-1,CASSSPPRTSGSNEQFF,TGTGCCAGCAGTTCCCCCCCGAGGACTAGCGGGAGTAATGAGCAGTTCTTC